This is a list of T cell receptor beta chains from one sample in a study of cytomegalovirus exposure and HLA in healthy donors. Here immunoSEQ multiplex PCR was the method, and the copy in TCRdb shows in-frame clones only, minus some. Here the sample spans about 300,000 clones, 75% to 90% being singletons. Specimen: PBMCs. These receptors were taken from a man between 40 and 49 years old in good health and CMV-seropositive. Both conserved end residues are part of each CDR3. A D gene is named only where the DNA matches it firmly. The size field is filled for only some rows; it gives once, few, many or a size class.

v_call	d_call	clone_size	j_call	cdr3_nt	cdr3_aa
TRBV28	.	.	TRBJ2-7	TGTGCCAGCAGTTTTACAGGGCGTCTGTCCTACGAGCAGTACTTC	CASSFTGRLSYEQYF
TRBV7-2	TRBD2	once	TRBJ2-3	TGTGCCAGCAGCGTAGATAGAGCGGGAGTCTCAGATACGCAGTATTTT	CASSVDRAGVSDTQYF
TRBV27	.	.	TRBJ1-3	TGTGCCAGCAGTTTCAGGGCTGGAAACACCATATATTTT	CASSFRAGNTIYF
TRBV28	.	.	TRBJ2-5	TGTGCCAGCTTAGCCGCGGGAGAGACCCAGTACTTC	CASLAAGETQYF
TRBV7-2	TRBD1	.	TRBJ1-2	TGTGCCAGCAGCTACATCAGGGGGCTTGGCTACACCTTC	CASSYIRGLGYTF
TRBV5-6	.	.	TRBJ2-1	TGTGCCAGCAGCCCCGTTAGGGAGAATGAGCAGTTCTTC	CASSPVRENEQFF
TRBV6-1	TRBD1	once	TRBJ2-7	TGTGCCAGCAGTGAAGTGGACAGGGGCTACGAGCAGTACTTC	CASSEVDRGYEQYF
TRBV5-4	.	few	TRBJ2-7	TGTGCCAGCAGCTGGCTGGGAGAGGAGCAGTACTTC	CASSWLGEEQYF
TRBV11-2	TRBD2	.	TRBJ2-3	TGTGCCAGCAGCTTAGGGGGTAGGCGGGAGGGGGATACGCAGTATTTT	CASSLGGRREGDTQYF
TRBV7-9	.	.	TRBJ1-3	TGTTCCAGCAGCGACGACAGGACCTCTGGAAACACCATATATTTT	CSSSDDRTSGNTIYF
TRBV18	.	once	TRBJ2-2	TGTGCCAGCTCAACAGAACCCTTAGAGAACACCGGGGAGCTGTTTTTT	CASSTEPLENTGELFF
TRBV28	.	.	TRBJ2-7	TGTGCCAGCAATTCCGGTCCCTCCTACGAGCAGTACTTC	CASNSGPSYEQYF
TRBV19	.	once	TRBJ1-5	TGTGCCAGTAGTATACGCGACTTCTCCCAGCCCCAGCATTTT	CASSIRDFSQPQHF
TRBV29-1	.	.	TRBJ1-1	TGCAGCGTTGCCCCAGGGTCGAACACTGAAGCTTTCTTT	CSVAPGSNTEAFF
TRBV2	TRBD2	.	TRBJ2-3	TGTGCCAGCAAGCGGGAGGGCACCACAGATACGCAGTATTTT	CASKREGTTDTQYF
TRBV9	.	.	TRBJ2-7	TGTGCCAGCAGCGTAGCTCCAGCGGCCGCCTACGAGCAGTACTTC	CASSVAPAAAYEQYF
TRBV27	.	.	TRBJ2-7	TGTGCCAGCAGTTTATCGGTGGGGCACGAGCAGTACTTC	CASSLSVGHEQYF
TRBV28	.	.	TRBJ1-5	TGTGCCAGCAGTTTATCAGGCACCCAGCCCCAGCATTTT	CASSLSGTQPQHF
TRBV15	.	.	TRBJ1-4	TGTGCCACCAGCGCTGCTCCCGGGGAGAATGAAAAACTGTTTTTT	CATSAAPGENEKLFF
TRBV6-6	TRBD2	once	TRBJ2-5	TGTGCCAGCAGCTTTAGCGGGAGGAGGGAGACCCAGTACTTC	CASSFSGRRETQYF
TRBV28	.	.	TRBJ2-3	TGTGCCAGCGGGGGGGATACGCAGTATTTT	CASGGDTQYF
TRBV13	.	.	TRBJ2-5	TGTGCCAGCAGCCTCTTTGGGGACACGCAAGAGACCCAGTACTTC	CASSLFGDTQETQYF
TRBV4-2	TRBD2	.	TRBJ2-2	TGTGCCAGCAGCCAAGGCCTAGCGGGAGGTGGGGCCGGGGAGCTGTTTTTT	CASSQGLAGGGAGELFF
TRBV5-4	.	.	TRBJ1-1	TGTGCCAGCAGCTCCCCCACCGGGACACAGGAAGCTTTCTTT	CASSSPTGTQEAFF
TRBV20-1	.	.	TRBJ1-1	TGCAGTGCTAGAGCAGACACTGAAGCTTTCTTT	CSARADTEAFF
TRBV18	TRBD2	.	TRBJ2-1	TGTGCCAGCTCATCTTTGACTAGCGGGGTTCACAATGAGCAGTTCTTC	CASSSLTSGVHNEQFF
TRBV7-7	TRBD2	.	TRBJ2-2	TGTGCTAGCAGCTTAAACCCTAGCGGGGCGAACACCGGGGAGCTGTTTTTT	CASSLNPSGANTGELFF
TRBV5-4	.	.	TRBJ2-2	TGTGCCAGCACCATTGGGGGGATACACACCGGGGAGCTGTTTTTT	CASTIGGIHTGELFF
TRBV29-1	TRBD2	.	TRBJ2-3	TGCAGCGCGGGGGGGATGGGGGGTGGCACAGATACGCAGTATTTT	CSAGGMGGGTDTQYF
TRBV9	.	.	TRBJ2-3	TGTGCCAGCAGCGTAGTAGCTAGCGGCACAGATACGCAGTATTTT	CASSVVASGTDTQYF
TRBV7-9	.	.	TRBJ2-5	TGTGCCAGCACCCCTAGGGAGCCGTACCAAGAGACCCAGTACTTC	CASTPREPYQETQYF
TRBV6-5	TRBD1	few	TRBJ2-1	TGTGCCAGCAGTTGGGGACAGTACAACAATGAGCAGTTCTTC	CASSWGQYNNEQFF
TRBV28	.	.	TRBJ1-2	TGTGCCAGCAGCCCGACAGGTTTTATCTATGGCTACACCTTC	CASSPTGFIYGYTF
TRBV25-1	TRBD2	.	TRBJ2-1	TGTGCCAGCAACCCCACGGGGGGACTTCAATACAATGAGCAGTTCTTC	CASNPTGGLQYNEQFF
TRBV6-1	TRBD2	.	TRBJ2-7	TGTGCCAGCAGTGGTGGGGCTAGCGGGAGTATTCTTGCCTACGAGCAGTACTTC	CASSGGASGSILAYEQYF
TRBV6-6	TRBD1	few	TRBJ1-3	TGTGCCAGCAGTCGGGACAGCTCTGGAAACACCATATATTTT	CASSRDSSGNTIYF
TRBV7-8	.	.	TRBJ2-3	TGTGCCAGCAGCTTTCGGAGGACAGATACGCAGTATTTT	CASSFRRTDTQYF
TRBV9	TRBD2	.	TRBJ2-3	TGTGCCAGCAGCCGGAGCGGGAGTATATCCTCAAGCACAGATACGCAGTATTTT	CASSRSGSISSSTDTQYF
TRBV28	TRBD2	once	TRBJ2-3	TGTGCCAGCAGTTTATACGGGAGGGAACATACGCAGTATTTT	CASSLYGREHTQYF